The 5 T cell receptor beta chains in this list originate from one sample, sequenced in a study of CD8 T cells in Susac syndrome. RNA totalling roughly 0.45 to 1 ug underwent reverse transcription with random hexamers. Each CDR3 protein is one row after TCRdb ran MiXCR on the immunoSEQ multiplex PCR reads. The data contain around 150,000 distinct CDR3 sequences, around 95% of them singletons. Sequencing was performed on CD4+ T cells from PBMCs. The receptors were gathered from a human donor with Susac syndrome.

V is TRBV20-1 and J is TRBJ2-7, with D perhaps given as TRBD1 or TRBD2 (5 bases each). The V end was cut by 6 bases, the J end by 0 bases, with 15 bases between. Germline values: CDR1 DFQATT, CDR2 SNEGSKA (reference sequence). The CDR3 contains 14 residues. The DNA of the CDR3 is TGCAGTGCAGCCGGGACCGCGAGCTCCTACGAGCAGTACTTC. This gives the protein CSAAGTASSYEQYF.

V is TRBV20-1 and J is TRBJ1-1; 9 nucleotides line up with TRBD1. Trimming cost V 0 bases and J 0 bases; bases outside gene matches: 11. CDR3 length: 18 residues. Germline loops: CDR1 DFQATT, CDR2 SNEGSKA (reference sequence). The CDR3: CSARDLEQGAIMNTEAFF. CDR3 DNA: TGCAGTGCTAGAGATCTTGAACAGGGGGCTATCATGAACACTGAAGCTTTCTTT.

The gene calls are TRBV23-1 and TRBJ2-1; 14 nucleotides match TRBD2. TRBV23-1 is flagged as an ORF with uncertain function. The CDR3 sequence is 17 residues long. Unmatched junction bases numbered 6, after V lost 3 bases and J lost 5 bases. The CDR3 coding sequence is TGCGCCAGCAGTCACCCTTCGGGACTAGCGGGAGACAATGAGCAGTTCTTC. It specifies CASSHPSGLAGDNEQFF.

The gene calls are TRBV29-1 and TRBJ1-2; D is ambiguous. The germline CDR1 and CDR2 sequences are SQVTM and ANQGSEA. Trimming stripped 2 bases from V and 6 bases from J, with 13 bases between. The CDR3 is made up of 13 amino acids. CDR3 nucleotide sequence: TGCAGCGTTGAAATCAGCGGAGGTAATGGCTACACCTTC. It translates to CSVEISGGNGYTF.

The chain joins TRBV18 to TRBJ2-7, with TRBD2 matching 10 bases. This CDR3 contains 15 residues. Germline V gene data show CDR1 as KGHSH and CDR2 as LQKENI. V shed 3 bases and J 13 bases; nucleotides not matched to a gene: 15. The CDR3 DNA follows: TGTGCCAGCTCACCCGCCGTGGGTAGCGGGGGGCGAATTTACTTC. Encoded protein: CASSPAVGSGGRIYF.